What follows is one T cell receptor beta chain and its context. The data were obtained in a study of blood T cell repertoires in COVID-19. Study information: Acute and convalescent COVID-19 specimens originated in the United States, Italy and Spain. Nucleic acid was either cDNA or gDNA, and it came from T cells, B-cell-depleted T cells, or PBMCs.

In the original analysis: Amplification with reference gene primers provided the estimates of nucleated cell counts. Only in-frame clones appear in the TCRdb table, and some are missing; sequencing was by immunoSEQ multiplex PCR. Clone size and the V and J calls come from that table; the DNA yielded D and trimming. The repertoire includes approximately 300,000 clones, roughly 90% of them detected once, and under 4.5% sits in the top ten. The sample consisted of peripheral blood. The clonotype was recovered from a woman between 50 and 59 years old with active or convalescent COVID-19.

The CDR3 bases are TGTGCCAGCAGCTTGGTGAGGGGGAGCACTGAAGCTTTCTTT. Translation: CASSLVRGSTEAFF. The gene calls are TRBV5-6 and TRBJ1-1, with D perhaps TRBD1 (6 bases). The germline V gene encodes CDR1 SGHDT and CDR2 YYEEEE. The length of the CDR3 is 14 residues. Trimming removed 0 bases at V and 4 bases at J, with 10 bases between.